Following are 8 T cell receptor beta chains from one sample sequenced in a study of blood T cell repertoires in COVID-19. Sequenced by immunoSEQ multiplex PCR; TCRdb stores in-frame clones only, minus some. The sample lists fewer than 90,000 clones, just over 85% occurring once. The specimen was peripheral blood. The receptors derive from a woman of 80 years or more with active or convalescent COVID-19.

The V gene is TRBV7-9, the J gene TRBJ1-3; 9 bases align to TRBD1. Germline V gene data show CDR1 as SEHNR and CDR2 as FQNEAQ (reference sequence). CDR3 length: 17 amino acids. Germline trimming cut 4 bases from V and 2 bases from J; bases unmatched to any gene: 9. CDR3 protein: CASSSPSQGATGNTIYF. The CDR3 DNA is TGTGCCAGCAGCTCCCCTTCACAGGGGGCAACTGGAAACACCATATATTTT.

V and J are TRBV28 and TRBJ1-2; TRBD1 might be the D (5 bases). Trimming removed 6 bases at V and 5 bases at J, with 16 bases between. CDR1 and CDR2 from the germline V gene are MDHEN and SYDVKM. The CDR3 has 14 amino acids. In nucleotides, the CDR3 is TGTGCCAGCAGCCTCGGGGGACTAACTTATGGCTACACCTTC. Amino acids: CASSLGGLTYGYTF.

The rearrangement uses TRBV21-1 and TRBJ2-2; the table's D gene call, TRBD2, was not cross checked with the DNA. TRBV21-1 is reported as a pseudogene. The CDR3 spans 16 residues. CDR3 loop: CASSLGGESYSGELFF. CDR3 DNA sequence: TGTGCCAGCAGCCTGGGTGGGGAGTCATACTCCGGGGAGCTGTTTTTT.

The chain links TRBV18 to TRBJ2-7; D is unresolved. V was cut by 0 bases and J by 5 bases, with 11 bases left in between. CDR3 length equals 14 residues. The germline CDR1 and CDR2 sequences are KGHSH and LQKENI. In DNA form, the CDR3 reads TGTGCCAGCTCACCACCCCACAGAATCGACGAGCAGTACTTC. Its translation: CASSPPHRIDEQYF.

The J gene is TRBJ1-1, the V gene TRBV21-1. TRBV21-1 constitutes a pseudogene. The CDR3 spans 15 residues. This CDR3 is CASSKAYPRNTEAFF. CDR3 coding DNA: TGTGCCAGCAGCAAAGCTTACCCGAGGAACACTGAAGCTTTCTTT.

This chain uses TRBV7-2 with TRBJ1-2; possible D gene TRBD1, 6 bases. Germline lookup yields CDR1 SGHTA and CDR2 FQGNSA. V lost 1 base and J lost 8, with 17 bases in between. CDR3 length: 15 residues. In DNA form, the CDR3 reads TGTGCCAGCAGCTTAGGGGGGCCGCTTTCGACCGGCTACACCTTC. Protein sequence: CASSLGGPLSTGYTF.

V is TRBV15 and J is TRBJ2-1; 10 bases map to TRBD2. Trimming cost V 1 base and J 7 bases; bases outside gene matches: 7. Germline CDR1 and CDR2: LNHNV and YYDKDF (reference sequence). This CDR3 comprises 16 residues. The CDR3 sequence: CATSRVKTSGRNEQFF. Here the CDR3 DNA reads TGTGCCACCAGCAGAGTAAAGACTAGCGGGCGAAATGAGCAGTTCTTC.

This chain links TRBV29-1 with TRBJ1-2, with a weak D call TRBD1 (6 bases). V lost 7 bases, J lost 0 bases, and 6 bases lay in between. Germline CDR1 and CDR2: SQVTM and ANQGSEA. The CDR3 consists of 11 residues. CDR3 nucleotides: TGCAGCGGGACAGCTAACTATGGCTACACCTTC. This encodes CSGTANYGYTF.